Presented here are 2 T cell receptor beta chains from one specimen sequenced in a study of neoadjuvant nivolumab and ipilimumab in lung cancer. The data were produced by immunoSEQ multiplex PCR, yet TCRdb's version contains in-frame clones alone and is incomplete. The repertoire has about 30,000 clones, about 70% of them found once; the top ten carry approximately 18%. Sequencing used tumor tissue, obtained after neoadjuvant nivolumab, alone or with ipilimumab, at or shortly before surgery. The receptors derive from an adult with non-small cell lung cancer.

V and J are TRBV5-6 and TRBJ1-2; tentative D call: TRBD1 (5 bases). The germline V gene has CDR1 SGHDT and CDR2 YYEEEE. The germline V and J ends were trimmed by 2 bases and 6 bases, with 14 bases remaining between them. This CDR3 spans 14 amino acids. CDR3 bases: TGTGCCAGCAGCTTTATCGGGACGAGGAATGGCTACACCTTC. This sequence encodes CASSFIGTRNGYTF.

This sequence joins TRBV5-4 and TRBJ2-2; D ambiguous. The CDR3 spans 15 residues. The germline V and J ends were trimmed by 4 bases and 5 bases, with 15 bases remaining between them. Germline CDR1 is SGHNT and CDR2 is YYREEE (reference sequence). This CDR3 is CASSHQGLETGELFF. Written as DNA, the CDR3 is TGTGCCAGCAGCCACCAAGGGCTTGAAACCGGGGAGCTGTTTTTT.